This TCR beta chain was captured by sequencing in a study of CD8+CD57+ T cells in acquired aplastic anemia. About the research overall: Average DNA yield from sorted CD4+ and CD8+ cells was around 3.2 ug. Points from the study as a whole: About 30 shared CD8+ CDR3s appeared highly expressed within patients' immunodominant clones.

In regard to this clonotype: The antigen remains undetermined. This likely comes from a read error, as the CDR3 has no conserved phenylalanine or tryptophan at its end. It is unclear where the CDR3 begins or ends on the DNA, so no DNA is shown, and the CDR3 is as TCRdb lists it.

The TCR beta profiling, which covered VDJ combination and CDR3 sequence, was carried out using genomic DNA as the template. TCRdb independently ran MiXCR on the reads; one entry per CDR3 protein. Of a few hundred thousand distinct CDR3 sequences in the sample, less than 85% were seen once. Individuals selected for sequencing had exhibited CD8+CD57+ cell expansion on flow cytometry. CDR1 is SGHVS and CDR2 is FQNEAQ in the germline V gene. Counting both end residues, the CDR3 totals 16 amino acids. This clonotype originated in a human donor with aplastic anemia. The chain has TRBV7-8 and TRBJ1-2. Sequencing input: sorted CD4+, CD8+, or CD8+CD57+ T cells (not recorded which) from PBMCs. CDR3 residues: CASSLAGGPDTQCFSP.